A single sample is the source of the 30 T cell receptor beta chains below, sequenced in a study of regulatory T cells in long-lasting Graves disease. Time point indicated: persistent/refractory GD, antithyroid drugs over 5 years with positive TRAb. After RNA was extracted from PBMCs, the TCR library was made from it. Arm-PCR of CDR3 regions and iRepertoire HTBI primers were used to build TCR beta libraries. TCRdb analysed the multiplex PCR reads with MiXCR anew, one entry per CDR3 protein. The sample lists around 460,000 distinct CDR3 sequences; about 20% were seen once. Source: peripheral blood mononuclear cells (PBMCs), taken when the disease was refractory, from a patient treated with antithyroid drugs. Receptor source: a female donor with Graves disease.

This clonotype appeared a few times. J is TRBJ2-2 and V is TRBV29-1; D might be TRBD1 or TRBD2, each matching 6 bases. V lost 0 bases and J lost 4, with 12 bases in between. The CDR3 has 15 residues. CDR1 and CDR2 from the germline V gene are SQVTM and ANQGSEA. The CDR3 reads CSVEEAKGGTGELFF. As DNA, the CDR3 is TGCAGCGTTGAAGAGGCGAAGGGGGGCACCGGGGAGCTGTTTTTT.

CDR3 protein: CASSLKGVYEQYF. The DNA of the CDR3 is TGCGCCAGCAGCTTGAAAGGGGTTTACGAGCAGTACTTC. The chain joins TRBV5-1 to TRBJ2-7; weak D call: TRBD1 (5 bases). The CDR3 is made up of 13 amino acids. Germline CDR1 reads SGHRS; CDR2 reads YFSETQ. Trimming shortened V by 1 base and J by 4 bases, and 9 bases separated the two germline ends. The full variable domain, completed using reference TRBV5-1 and TRBJ2-7, is KAGVTQTPRYLIKTRGQQVTLSCSPISGHRSVSWYQQTPGQGLQFLFEYFSETQRNKGNFPGRFSGRQFSNSRSEMNVSTLELGDSALYLCASSLKGVYEQYFGPGTRLTVT.

This clonotype was picked up many times. The rearrangement uses TRBV15 and TRBJ1-5; 9 bases are shared with TRBD1. Germline assignment: CDR1 LNHNV and CDR2 YYDKDF (reference sequence). Unmatched junction bases numbered 2, after V lost 5 bases and J lost 3 bases. The CDR3 runs 14 residues. The CDR3 is CATSRDRANQPQHF. The CDR3 DNA is TGTGCCACCAGCCGGGACAGGGCCAATCAGCCCCAGCATTTT.

This chain joins TRBV20-1 and TRBJ2-5, with D hard to call. In germline, CDR1 is DFQATT, CDR2 SNEGSKA (reference sequence). V dropped 6 bases and J dropped 3 bases, with 5 bases sitting between them. The CDR3 is 10 residues long. The CDR3 region has the DNA TGCAGTGCCCACGAAGAGACCCAGTACTTC. Translation: CSAHEETQYF.

This rearrangement joins TRBV27 to TRBJ2-1, with D possibly being TRBD1 (5 bases). The ends were cut back, 6 bases at V and 4 bases at J, with 10 bases in the middle. From germline, CDR1 is MNHEY and CDR2 SMNVEV (reference sequence). The length of the CDR3 is 13 residues. CDR3 loop: CASSFGQYNEQFF. CDR3 DNA sequence: TGTGCCAGCAGCTTCGGACAATACAATGAGCAGTTCTTC.

This clonotype was counted at least ten times. The J gene is TRBJ2-4, the V gene TRBV28, with 9 bases fitting TRBD1. In germline, CDR1 is MDHEN, CDR2 SYDVKM. Trimming removed 6 bases from V and 8 bases from J; junction bases left unmatched: 8. CDR3 length equals 14 residues. CDR3 residues: CASRAGTGWDIQYF. The CDR3 bases are TGTGCCAGCAGGGCCGGGACAGGGTGGGACATTCAGTACTTC. The variable domain in full, with the rest retrieved from reference TRBV28 and TRBJ2-4, is DVKVTQSSRYLVKRTGEKVFLECVQDMDHENMFWYRQDPGLGLRLIYFSYDVKMKEKGDIPEGYSVSREKKERFSLILESASTNQTSMYLCASRAGTGWDIQYFGAGTRLSVL.

This clonotype has just a few counts. V usage is TRBV7-2 and J usage is TRBJ2-7; a possible D gene is TRBD1 (6 bases). Germline V gene data show CDR1 as SGHTA and CDR2 as FQGNSA. The CDR3 sequence is 16 residues long. V was pared by 4 bases and J by 2 bases, with 18 bases between. CDR3 in DNA: TGTGCCAGCAGCTGGTACAGGGAGCAAGGAACCTACGAGCAGTACTTC. Protein sequence: CASSWYREQGTYEQYF.

V usage is TRBV27 and J usage is TRBJ1-5, with TRBD1 matching over 9 bases. The CDR3 covers 16 residues. V lost 5 bases, J lost 7 bases, and 12 bases stayed unmatched. Per germline, CDR1 MNHEY and CDR2 SMNVEV (reference sequence). CDR3 sequence reads: CASSPGQGKVGQPQHF. The CDR3 nucleotides read TGTGCCAGCAGTCCCGGACAGGGGAAAGTAGGGCAGCCCCAGCATTTT.

This chain joins TRBV7-2 and TRBJ2-3, with D perhaps TRBD2 (6 bases). The CDR3 is 15 residues long. Germline CDR1 and CDR2: SGHTA and FQGNSA. Trimming left V 5 bases short and J 3 bases short, with 15 bases between. The CDR3 protein is CASSADQLATDTQYF. The CDR3 bases are TGTGCCAGCAGCGCGGATCAGCTAGCGACAGATACGCAGTATTTT.

The chain is built from TRBV19 and TRBJ2-2, with 7 positions matching TRBD1. Germline CDR1 is LNHDA and CDR2 is SQIVND (reference sequence). V dropped 9 bases and J dropped 2; count of bases not matched to a gene: 9. This CDR3 has 15 residues. CDR3 residues: CASEAGTANTGELFF. CDR3 DNA sequence: TGTGCCAGCGAAGCCGGGACAGCCAACACCGGGGAGCTGTTTTTT.

The V call is TRBV11-2, the J call TRBJ2-1, with D tentatively TRBD2 (5 bases). Germline V gene data show CDR1 as SGHAT and CDR2 as FQNNGV. The CDR3 covers 15 residues. Trimming pared 5 bases from V and 4 bases from J, leaving 15 bases between. Here the CDR3 DNA reads TGTGCCAGCAGCCAACTTAGCGAGATTTACAATGAGCAGTTCTTC. It yields the protein CASSQLSEIYNEQFF.

This clonotype was found once. This chain uses TRBV7-2 with TRBJ1-1, with TRBD1 matching 7 bases. CDR1 and CDR2 (germline): SGHTA, FQGNSA. The CDR3 runs 15 residues. After removal of 5 bases from V and 7 bases from J, the junction contained 13 bases not matched to a gene. The CDR3 region has the DNA TGTGCCAGCAGCCTTATCGAAGGGGCAGGGGGTGAAGCTTTCTTT. It translates to CASSLIEGAGGEAFF.

J is TRBJ2-7 and V is TRBV29-1; 8 bases are a match to TRBD1. The CDR3 covers 15 residues. Trimming removed 0 bases from V and 2 bases from J; junction bases left unmatched: 6. Germline V lookup: CDR1 SQVTM, CDR2 ANQGSEA. DNA for the CDR3: TGCAGCGTTGAAGAGGTGACAGGGGTTGCCTACGAGCAGTACTTC. The encoded protein is CSVEEVTGVAYEQYF.

This clonotype was counted ten times or more. The chain recombines TRBV7-9 with TRBJ1-4, with 10 bases matching TRBD1. Germline V CDR1 and CDR2: SEHNR, FQNEAQ (reference sequence). This CDR3 is 13 amino acids long. Trimming removed 10 bases from V and 5 bases from J; junction bases left unmatched: 4. CDR3 protein: CATSGQGNEKLFF. DNA for the CDR3: TGTGCCACCTCGGGACAGGGGAATGAAAAACTGTTTTTT.

This clonotype was picked up many times. V usage is TRBV7-2 and J usage is TRBJ1-1; 7 nucleotides match TRBD1. Germline CDR1 and CDR2: SGHTA and FQGNSA. This CDR3 has 14 amino acids. V lost 5 bases, J lost 11 bases, and 14 bases stayed unmatched. In DNA form, the CDR3 reads TGTGCCAGCAGCCCGGGAGGGGGCGGGGGAGAGGCTTTCTTT. It translates to CASSPGGGGGEAFF. Drawing the rest from reference TRBV7-2 and TRBJ1-1, the complete variable domain is GAGVSQSPSNKVTEKGKDVELRCDPISGHTALYWYRQSLGQGLEFLIYFQGNSAPDKSGLPSDRFSAERTGGSVSTLTIQRTQQEDSAVYLCASSPGGGGGEAFFGQGTRLTVV.

The gene calls are TRBV28 and TRBJ2-3; no reliable D call. Trimming removed 2 bases from V and 4 bases from J, with 10 bases in between. This CDR3 comprises 14 residues. CDR1 is MDHEN and CDR2 is SYDVKM in the germline V gene. Here the CDR3 DNA reads TGTGCCAGCAGTTTAACCCCAGCTCCAGATACGCAGTATTTT. It yields the protein CASSLTPAPDTQYF.

This clonotype has a handful of counts. The J gene is TRBJ1-6, the V gene TRBV15; TRBD1 matches 9 bases. V gave up 0 bases and J gave up 4 bases; unmatched junction bases: 10. The CDR3 has 19 residues. The germline gives CDR1 LNHNV, CDR2 YYDKDF (reference sequence). In nucleotides, the CDR3 is TGTGCCACCAGCAGAGATTGGACGACAGGGGGGGATTATAATTCACCCCTCCACTTT. Translating it yields CATSRDWTTGGDYNSPLHF.

The chain uses TRBV6-1 and TRBJ2-1; 8 positions match TRBD1. With V trimmed by 5 bases and J by 1 base, 4 bases remained unmatched. This CDR3 contains 15 residues. CDR1 and CDR2 (germline): MNHNS, SASEGT. The CDR3 bases are TGTGCCAGCAGTACCTGGACAGGGTCCTACAATGAGCAGTTCTTC. Translating it yields CASSTWTGSYNEQFF.

The chain combines TRBV11-2 with TRBJ2-2; D is tentatively TRBD1 or TRBD2 (5 bases each). This CDR3 region has 20 residues. Trimming removed 6 bases at V and 0 bases at J, with 26 bases between. Germline V CDR1 and CDR2: SGHAT, FQNNGV. As DNA, the CDR3 is TGTGCCAGCAGGAAGGCAGGTCCGGAGATCGGGACGGCGAACACCGGGGAGCTGTTTTTT. This codes for CASRKAGPEIGTANTGELFF.

The chain carries TRBV20-1 and TRBJ2-2; no clear D gene. V was shortened by 4 bases and J by 5 bases, with 8 bases between the two germline ends. The germline V gene has CDR1 DFQATT and CDR2 SNEGSKA (reference sequence). The CDR3 totals 12 residues. CDR3 sequence: CSATRGTGELFF. CDR3 sequence (DNA): TGCAGTGCTACTCGAGGAACCGGGGAGCTGTTTTTT.

Of note for this clonotype: Given a much more abundant clone one base away, this may be a read error. This sequence joins TRBV12-3 or TRBV12-4 and TRBJ1-5; no clear D gene. Trimming pared 3 bases from V and 0 bases from J, leaving 9 bases between. The CDR3 loop spans 15 amino acids. The CDR3 protein is CASSFISDSNQPQHF. The CDR3 DNA reads as TGTGCCAGCAGTTTTATATCGGATAGCAATCAGCCCCAGCATTTT.

This clonotype was detected only a few times. The J gene is TRBJ2-5, the V gene TRBV6-1; 11 bases are a match to TRBD1. The CDR3 runs to 14 residues. J lost 1 base, V lost 10 bases, and 5 bases had no gene match. Germline assignment: CDR1 MNHNS and CDR2 SASEGT. The CDR3 sequence: CATGDRGAQETQYF. The CDR3 DNA follows: TGTGCCACCGGGGACAGGGGGGCCCAAGAGACCCAGTACTTC.

The J gene is TRBJ2-7, the V gene TRBV29-1, with 8 bases aligning to TRBD1. Germline V lookup: CDR1 SQVTM, CDR2 ANQGSEA. There are 14 residues in the CDR3. V gave up 2 bases and J gave up 4 bases; unmatched junction bases: 7. CDR3 amino acids: CSVETGQENYEQYF. CDR3 nucleotides: TGCAGCGTTGAAACGGGACAGGAAAATTACGAGCAGTACTTC.

This clonotype came up many times. The J gene is TRBJ2-1, the V gene TRBV12-3 or TRBV12-4, with D unresolved. Trimming took off 3 bases at V and 10 bases at J, with 7 bases between the two ends. The CDR3 has 11 amino acids. Here the CDR3 reads CASSLREEQFF. The CDR3 DNA reads as TGTGCCAGCAGTTTGCGAGAGGAGCAGTTCTTC.

This clonotype appeared many times. V is TRBV6-1 and J is TRBJ2-5; D ambiguous. CDR3 length: 13 residues. Between the trimmed V and J ends, which lost 5 bases and 1 base, there was a span of 8 bases. Germline V CDR1 and CDR2: MNHNS, SASEGT. CDR3 DNA sequence: TGTGCCAGCAGTCGGGCAGCCCAAGAGACCCAGTACTTC. Encoded protein: CASSRAAQETQYF.

The rearrangement joins TRBV19 to TRBJ1-1; TRBD1 aligns across 7 bases. This CDR3 has 16 amino acids. Germline values: CDR1 LNHDA, CDR2 SQIVND (reference sequence). V lost 5 bases, J lost 1 base, and 10 bases stayed unmatched. CDR3 coding DNA: TGTGCCAGTAGTGTCCAGAGGGGGCGCGGGAACACTGAAGCTTTCTTT. Translating it yields CASSVQRGRGNTEAFF.

This clonotype has at least ten counts. The chain has TRBV27 and TRBJ1-1, with TRBD1 identical over 9 bases. The CDR3 runs 14 residues. Per germline, CDR1 MNHEY and CDR2 SMNVEV (reference sequence). Losses at the gene ends were 7 bases for V and 0 bases for J; bases not matched to a gene: 3. The CDR3 DNA reads TGTGCCAGCACCCGGACAGGGGTGAACACTGAAGCTTTCTTT. Translating it yields CASTRTGVNTEAFF.

This clonotype appeared many times. The rearrangement joins TRBV20-1 to TRBJ1-6; 8 bases fit TRBD1. This CDR3 comprises 13 residues. Germline values: CDR1 DFQATT, CDR2 SNEGSKA (reference sequence). The ends lost 3 bases at V and 6 bases at J; junction bases unmatched: 1. CDR3 bases: TGCAGTGCTAGGGACAGGGCTAATTCACCCCTCCACTTT. Residues: CSARDRANSPLHF.

This clonotype has more than one count but fewer than ten. The chain couples TRBV27 to TRBJ1-6; D not certain. V was cut by 6 bases and J by 10 bases, with 25 bases left in between. Germline assignment: CDR1 MNHEY and CDR2 SMNVEV (reference sequence). This CDR3 has 17 residues. In DNA form, the CDR3 reads TGTGCCAGCAGCATAGGAATAGAGTTACCATTGAGGTCACCCCTCCACTTT. It codes for CASSIGIELPLRSPLHF.

In this sample, this clonotype turned up a few times. The gene calls are TRBV19 and TRBJ1-2; 8 bases align to TRBD1. The J segment lost 7 bases and the V segment lost 5 bases, leaving 18 bases of the junction unmatched. Germline V CDR1 and CDR2: LNHDA, SQIVND (reference sequence). The CDR3 is made up of 17 amino acids. CDR3: CASSGRFTGGEASGYTF. For the CDR3, the DNA is TGTGCCAGTAGTGGTCGTTTCACAGGGGGTGAAGCGAGTGGCTACACCTTC.